Listed here are 14 T cell receptor beta chains from one sample, sequenced in a study of blood T cell repertoires in COVID-19 (dated by TCRdb to the early 2020s). The receptor library was made with the immunoSEQ multiplex PCR assay. The clones in this table, taken by TCRdb from immuneACCESS, are in-frame only. Not every clone is retained; where verified, under half of the shortfall comes from an unresolved V gene, and the cause of the rest is unknown. The sample contains 200,000 to 300,000 clones, approximately 83% of them found a single time. The ten largest clones take up 3% to 4% of the sample. The specimen was PBMCs or T cells enriched from blood (not recorded which). The origin of the receptors is a woman aged 40 to 50 with acute COVID-19.

This sequence joins TRBV9 and TRBJ1-1; TRBD1 aligns across 11 bases. This CDR3 region has 16 residues. J was trimmed by 0 bases and V by 4 bases; bases with no gene match: 5. Germline V gives CDR1 SGDLS, CDR2 YYNGEE. CDR3 residues: CASSPRTGGMNTEAFF. As DNA, the CDR3 is TGTGCCAGCAGCCCTCGGACAGGGGGCATGAACACTGAAGCTTTCTTT.

This clone has only one observation. The J gene is TRBJ1-1, the V gene TRBV12-3 or TRBV12-4; 7 bases line up with TRBD1. The CDR3 length is 12 residues. V lost 7 bases, J lost 4 bases, and 3 bases stayed unmatched. CDR3 in amino acids: CASKGARTEAFF. The CDR3, as DNA: TGTGCCAGCAAGGGGGCCCGCACTGAAGCTTTCTTT.

The chain employs TRBV24-1 and TRBJ2-6, with TRBD1 matching 8 bases. The CDR3 sequence is 17 residues long. The junction had 8 bases not matched to a gene; V was cut back by 5 bases and J by 3 bases. CDR1 and CDR2 from the germline V gene are KGHDR and SFDVKD. Here the CDR3 DNA reads TGTGCCACCAGTGGTACAGGGGGGATAAATGGGGCCAACGTCCTGACTTTC. Its protein product is CATSGTGGINGANVLTF.

This clone has only a few counts. V usage is TRBV5-1 and J usage is TRBJ1-1, with a weak D call TRBD1 (5 bases). CDR1 and CDR2 from the germline V gene are SGHRS and YFSETQ. The CDR3 is 15 amino acids. Trimming removed 0 bases at V and 5 bases at J, with 14 bases between. The CDR3 protein is CASSLAARVGTEAFF. Here the CDR3 DNA reads TGCGCCAGCAGCTTGGCCGCCAGGGTGGGAACTGAAGCTTTCTTT.

There are a few counts of this clone. The chain combines TRBV5-4 with TRBJ2-2; 8 nucleotides agree with TRBD2. The junction had 0 bases not matched to a gene; V was cut back by 1 base and J by 1 base. Germline V lookup: CDR1 SGHNT, CDR2 YYREEE (reference sequence). This CDR3 has 15 amino acids. The CDR3 is CASSLTSGNTGELFF. CDR3 bases: TGTGCCAGCAGCTTGACTAGCGGGAACACCGGGGAGCTGTTTTTT.

The genes are TRBV5-1 and TRBJ2-3, with a weak D call TRBD1 (6 bases). Germline V gene data show CDR1 as SGHRS and CDR2 as YFSETQ. Trimming removed 7 bases from V and 2 bases from J, with 14 bases in between. The CDR3 covers 14 residues. The CDR3 sequence is CASRVVGATDTQYF. The CDR3 DNA sequence: TGCGCCAGCCGTGTTGTGGGGGCCACAGATACGCAGTATTTT.

The chain links TRBV29-1 to TRBJ2-1; D is possibly TRBD2 (5 bases). The CDR3 is 15 residues long. In germline, CDR1 is SQVTM, CDR2 ANQGSEA. Trimming removed 5 bases from V and 6 bases from J, with 20 bases in between. Here the CDR3 reads CSVRGFNQLFNEQFF. DNA for the CDR3: TGCAGCGTTCGCGGGTTTAATCAACTTTTCAATGAGCAGTTCTTC.

The DNA for the CDR3 is TGCAGTGCTAGTGGACTAGCGGGAGACTACGACGGTGAGCAGTTCTTC. As protein: CSASGLAGDYDGEQFF. The rearrangement links TRBV20-1 to TRBJ2-1, with 13 bases matching TRBD2. The CDR3 consists of 16 residues. V gave up 3 bases and J gave up 9 bases; unmatched junction bases: 11. Per germline, CDR1 DFQATT and CDR2 SNEGSKA (reference sequence).

This clone was recorded only once. The rearrangement uses TRBV20-1 and TRBJ1-5; possibly TRBD1 for D (6 bases). The germline V gene encodes CDR1 DFQATT and CDR2 SNEGSKA (reference sequence). This CDR3 contains 14 residues. The germline V and J ends were trimmed by 3 bases and 6 bases, with 15 bases remaining between them. The CDR3 loop reads CSASRLGGVQPQHF. As DNA, the CDR3 is TGCAGTGCTAGTCGACTAGGGGGGGTTCAGCCCCAGCATTTT.

The chain combines TRBV7-9 with TRBJ2-3, with 7 bases lining up with TRBD2. CDR3 size: 16 residues. V shed 3 bases and J 2 bases; nucleotides not matched to a gene: 8. Germline V CDR1 and CDR2: SEHNR, FQNEAQ (reference sequence). The CDR3 DNA reads as TGTGCCAGCAGCTTGGGACTAACCTTGCCCACAGATACGCAGTATTTT. Protein: CASSLGLTLPTDTQYF.

This CDR3 reads CASSLGQGQDTQYF. The CDR3 nucleotides read TGTGCCAGCAGTCTCGGACAGGGTCAAGATACGCAGTATTTT. The chain joins TRBV2 to TRBJ2-3, with 8 bases fitting TRBD1. V was clipped by 5 bases and J by 5 bases; unmatched bases: 6. The CDR3 covers 14 residues. Germline V gene lookup returns CDR1 SNHLY and CDR2 FYNNEI. Using reference TRBV2 and TRBJ2-3 for the parts outside the CDR3, the full variable domain is EPEVTQTPSHQVTQMGQEVILRCVPISNHLYFYWYRQILGQKVEFLVSFYNNEISEKSEIFDDQFSVERPDGSNFTLKIRSTKLEDSAMYFCASSLGQGQDTQYFGPGTRLTVL.

V usage is TRBV27 and J usage is TRBJ2-3; 9 bases map to TRBD1. Germline V gene data show CDR1 as MNHEY and CDR2 as SMNVEV (reference sequence). This CDR3 is built from 16 residues. The junction had 10 bases not matched to a gene; V was cut back by 5 bases and J by 4 bases. The CDR3 loop reads CASSTPGQGGADTQYF. The DNA for the CDR3 is TGTGCCAGCAGTACGCCGGGACAGGGAGGTGCAGATACGCAGTATTTT.

The rearrangement uses TRBV7-8 and TRBJ1-4; a weak D match, TRBD1 (6 bases). The CDR3 is 14 amino acids. Germline CDR1 reads SGHVS; CDR2 reads FQNEAQ. Trimming shortened V by 3 bases and J by 10 bases, and 15 bases separated the two germline ends. The CDR3 DNA follows: TGTGCCAGCAGCTTGCGTGGGGGAGGGGGAAAACTGTTTTTT. It is translated as CASSLRGGGGKLFF.

The chain recombines TRBV7-8 with TRBJ1-5; D not certain. V gave up 5 bases and J gave up 9 bases, with 14 bases separating them. The CDR3 is made up of 13 amino acids. Germline-derived CDR1 and CDR2 are SGHVS and FQNEAQ. The CDR3 protein is CASSRGGGLPQHF. For the CDR3, the DNA is TGTGCCAGCAGCCGCGGTGGAGGTTTGCCCCAGCATTTT.